Sequencing of this T cell receptor (beta chain) was carried out in a study of blood T cells in healthy people across ages. General study results and limits: Considered underestimates were the diversity estimates obtained from one million T cells.

Germline V lookup: CDR1 ENHRY, CDR2 SYGVKD. V lost 11 bases and J 4 bases, leaving 18 bases between the germline ends. This CDR3 is 14 amino acids long. This clonotype was counted a few times. What it binds is unknown. Through a sample-barcoded 5' primer and a J-beta primer mix, a second PCR was run for roughly 6 to 12 cycles. TCRdb redid the calling of the 5' RACE reads with MiXCR, one entry per CDR3 protein. The table has 650,000 to 1,000,000 distinct CDR3 sequences, 35% to 60% seen once; the top ten hold 15% to 20%. Extraction of total RNA produced a minimum of 6 micrograms from each sample. The material sequenced was blood. This rearrangement joins TRBV10-3 to TRBJ2-1; possible D gene TRBD2, 6 bases. This TCR came from a man older than 75 in good health. CDR3 DNA sequence: TGTGCCGTTCAGCTAGCGAATACGTACAATGAGCAGTTCTTC. This translates into CAVQLANTYNEQFF.